This T cell receptor beta chain was captured in a study of blood T cell repertoires in COVID-19. Study information: Whether acute or convalescent, the COVID-19 samples came from the United States, Italy and Spain. PBMCs, B-cell-depleted T cells, or T cells provided the cDNA or gDNA that made up the material.

This CDR3 is built from 13 residues. Trimming cost V 4 bases and J 4 bases; bases outside gene matches: 2. Germline-derived CDR1 and CDR2 are SGHRS and YFSETQ. Authors' data handling: Amplification with reference gene primers provided the estimates of nucleated cell counts. Some clones are missing from TCRdb's copy, which holds only in-frame ones; the method was immunoSEQ multiplex PCR. For V, J and clone size, that table is used; D and trimming come from the DNA. Of around 130,000 clones listed, over 80% are singletons. This clone has more than one count but fewer than ten. This clonotype was obtained from a man between 65 and 85 years old with acute or convalescent COVID-19. Sequencing was performed on peripheral blood. V gene TRBV5-1 combines with J gene TRBJ1-1, with TRBD1 matching 9 bases. CDR3 in amino acids: CASSVTGGTEAFF. The CDR3 DNA reads TGCGCCAGCAGCGTGACAGGGGGCACTGAAGCTTTCTTT.